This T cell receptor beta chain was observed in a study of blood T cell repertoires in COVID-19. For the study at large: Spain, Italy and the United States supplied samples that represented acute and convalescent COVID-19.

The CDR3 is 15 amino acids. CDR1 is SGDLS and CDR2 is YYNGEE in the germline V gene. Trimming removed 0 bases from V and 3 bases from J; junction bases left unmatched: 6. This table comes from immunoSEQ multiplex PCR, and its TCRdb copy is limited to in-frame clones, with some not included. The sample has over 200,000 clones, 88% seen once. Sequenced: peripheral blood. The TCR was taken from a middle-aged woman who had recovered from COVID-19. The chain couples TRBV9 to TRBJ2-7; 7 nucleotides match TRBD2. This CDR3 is CASSVGGSPSYEQYF. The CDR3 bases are TGTGCCAGCAGCGTAGGCGGGAGCCCCAGCTACGAGCAGTACTTC. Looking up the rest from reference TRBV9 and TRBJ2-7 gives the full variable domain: DSGVTQTPKHLITATGQRVTLRCSPRSGDLSVYWYQQSLDQGLQFLIQYYNGEERAKGNILERFSAQQFPDLHSELNLSSLELGDSALYFCASSVGGSPSYEQYFGPGTRLTVT.